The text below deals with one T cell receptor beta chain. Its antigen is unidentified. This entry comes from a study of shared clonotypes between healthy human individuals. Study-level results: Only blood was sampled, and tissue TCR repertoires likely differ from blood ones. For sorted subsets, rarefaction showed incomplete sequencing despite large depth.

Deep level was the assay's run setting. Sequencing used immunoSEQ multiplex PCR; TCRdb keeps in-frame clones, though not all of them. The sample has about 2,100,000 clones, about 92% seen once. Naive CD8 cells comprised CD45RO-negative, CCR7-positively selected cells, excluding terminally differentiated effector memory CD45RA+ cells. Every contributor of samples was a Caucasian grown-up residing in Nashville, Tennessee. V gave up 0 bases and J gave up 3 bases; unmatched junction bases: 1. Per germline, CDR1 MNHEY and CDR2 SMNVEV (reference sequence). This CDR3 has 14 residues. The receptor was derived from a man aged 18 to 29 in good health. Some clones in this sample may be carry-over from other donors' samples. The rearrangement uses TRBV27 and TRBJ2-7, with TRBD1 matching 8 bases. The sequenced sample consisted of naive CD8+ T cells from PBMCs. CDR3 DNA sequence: TGTGCCAGCAGTTTATCGACAGGGGTCTACGAGCAGTACTTC. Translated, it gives CASSLSTGVYEQYF.